The 32 T cell receptor beta chains below were found in one sample sequenced in a study of shared clonotypes between healthy human individuals. Some clones are missing from TCRdb's copy, which holds only in-frame ones; the method was immunoSEQ multiplex PCR. This table holds approximately 2.3 million clones, roughly 93% found once. Sequenced input: naive CD4+ T cells from PBMCs. Stated subset: CD45RA+ positively selected. The origin of the receptors is a man aged 18 to 35 in good health. Some clones in this sample may be carry-over from other donors' samples.

The chain recombines TRBV5-5 with TRBJ2-5; no definite D call. V lost 2 bases, J lost 5 bases, and 7 bases lay in between. The CDR3 length is 12 residues. CDR1 and CDR2 from the germline V gene are SGHKS and YYEKEE (reference sequence). CDR3 loop: CASSFKLETQYF. The CDR3 nucleotides are TGTGCCAGCAGCTTCAAGTTGGAGACCCAGTACTTC.

This chain uses TRBV18 with TRBJ2-5; the D gene could be TRBD1 or TRBD2 (5 bases each). Germline V CDR1 and CDR2: KGHSH, LQKENI. The V end lost 2 bases, the J end lost 1 base, and 8 bases lay between the germline ends. This CDR3 is 14 amino acids long. Written as DNA, the CDR3 is TGTGCCAGCTCACCATCCGGGGCCCAAGAGACCCAGTACTTC. It specifies CASSPSGAQETQYF.

This clone was seen a few times. The CDR3 spells CASSLGWNPSGAFF. Written as DNA, the CDR3 is TGTGCCAGCAGTCTAGGTTGGAATCCCTCTGGGGCTTTCTTT. The V and J genes are TRBV28 and TRBJ1-1; D not resolved. This CDR3 is 14 amino acids long. Looked up from germline, CDR1 is MDHEN and CDR2 is SYDVKM. Trimming cost V 5 bases and J 11 bases, with 21 bases left between them.

The V gene is TRBV19, the J gene TRBJ1-4, with 7 nucleotides matching TRBD1. The CDR3 covers 15 residues. J was trimmed by 8 bases and V by 3 bases; bases with no gene match: 9. Germline V gene sequence: CDR1 LNHDA, CDR2 SQIVND (reference sequence). The CDR3: CASSMPGTDGEKLFF. The CDR3 coding sequence is TGTGCCAGTAGTATGCCCGGGACAGATGGGGAAAAACTGTTTTTT.

The genes are TRBV27 and TRBJ1-1; 8 bases map to TRBD1. This CDR3 contains 19 residues. Germline loops: CDR1 MNHEY, CDR2 SMNVEV (reference sequence). The V gene end was trimmed by 0 bases and the J gene end by 3 bases; junction bases not matched to a gene: 15. The CDR3 bases are TGTGCCAGCAGTTTATCTTATTTCTTGACGGAACAGGGGGACACTGAAGCTTTCTTT. It yields the protein CASSLSYFLTEQGDTEAFF.

The CDR3 sequence is CASSFTSGMGIYNEQFF. DNA of the CDR3: TGTGCCAGCAGTTTTACTAGCGGGATGGGGATCTACAATGAGCAGTTCTTC. The chain has TRBV28 and TRBJ2-1; 10 bases agree with TRBD2. Trimming at V came to 3 bases and at J to 3 bases, leaving 8 bases not matched to a gene. The CDR3 length is 17 residues. Germline assignment: CDR1 MDHEN and CDR2 SYDVKM.

This rearrangement joins TRBV14 to TRBJ2-7; no firm D call. There are 15 residues in the CDR3. Trimming took 0 bases from V and 3 from J, leaving 12 bases between them. Per the germline V gene, CDR1 is SGHDN and CDR2 is FVKESK. The CDR3 nucleotides are TGTGCCAGCAGCCAAGATCGGGTAAGGGACTACGAGCAGTACTTC. Its protein product is CASSQDRVRDYEQYF. The whole variable domain, remainder taken from reference TRBV14 and TRBJ2-7, is EAGVTQFPSHSVIEKGQTVTLRCDPISGHDNLYWYRRVMGKEIKFLLHFVKESKQDESGMPNNRFLAERTGGTYSTLKVQPAELEDSGVYFCASSQDRVRDYEQYFGPGTRLTVT.

The V call is TRBV6-1, the J call TRBJ2-7; 10 nucleotides align to TRBD1. Germline V lookup: CDR1 MNHNS, CDR2 SASEGT. V lost 2 bases and J lost 5; bases outside the gene matches: 9. The CDR3 is made up of 16 amino acids. The CDR3 sequence: CASSEPRTGGVDEQYF. CDR3 sequence (DNA): TGTGCCAGCAGTGAACCACGGACAGGGGGGGTAGACGAGCAGTACTTC.

The rearrangement joins TRBV5-6 to TRBJ2-7; D is undetermined. CDR3 length: 12 residues. In germline, CDR1 is SGHDT, CDR2 YYEEEE. V gave up 1 base and J gave up 0 bases, with 2 bases separating them. CDR3 DNA: TGTGCCAGCAGCTTGTTCTCCTACGAGCAGTACTTC. Amino acids: CASSLFSYEQYF.

To note about this clone: This same CDR3 is encoded by further DNA sequences in the sample. This sequence joins TRBV18 and TRBJ1-1; 8 bases align to TRBD1. Trimming removed 1 base from V and 2 bases from J; junction bases left unmatched: 6. The CDR3 extends over 16 amino acids. In germline, CDR1 is KGHSH, CDR2 LQKENI. CDR3 DNA sequence: TGTGCCAGCTCACCACTGCCAGGGGGCGGTAACACTGAAGCTTTCTTT. Translation: CASSPLPGGGNTEAFF.

The rearrangement links TRBV7-2 to TRBJ2-3; 7 bases are a match to TRBD2. This CDR3 has 16 amino acids. Looked up from germline, CDR1 is SGHTA and CDR2 is FQGNSA. V gave up 4 bases and J gave up 0 bases; unmatched junction bases: 7. The CDR3 DNA is TGTGCCAGCAGCTCGGGCTCAGCGGGGAGCACAGATACGCAGTATTTT. Residues: CASSSGSAGSTDTQYF.

The chain is built from TRBV11-3 and TRBJ2-3; no definite D call. Germline CDR1 reads SGHNT; CDR2 reads YENEEA. The V gene lost 1 base and the J gene lost 8 bases, with 10 bases spanning the gap. The CDR3 contains 13 residues. The CDR3, as DNA: TGTGCCAGCAGCTTAGTCTACGGCGGTACGCAGTATTTT. Protein: CASSLVYGGTQYF.

V is TRBV5-1 and J is TRBJ1-6, with unresolved D. The germline gives CDR1 SGHRS, CDR2 YFSETQ. Trimming stripped 3 bases from V and 10 bases from J, with 8 bases between. The CDR3 covers 12 residues. CDR3 in DNA: TGCGCCAGCAGCTCATCGGGGTCACCCCTCCACTTT. Its protein is CASSSSGSPLHF.

The V and J genes are TRBV29-1 and TRBJ1-1, with D unclear. The CDR3 spans 11 residues. V dropped 6 bases and J dropped 6 bases, with 11 bases sitting between them. Per germline, CDR1 SQVTM and CDR2 ANQGSEA. CDR3 residues: CSVSTGSEAFF. CDR3 in DNA: TGCAGCGTATCCACGGGGTCTGAAGCTTTCTTT.

The V and J genes are TRBV27 and TRBJ2-3; 7 bases agree with TRBD1. The germline gives CDR1 MNHEY, CDR2 SMNVEV (reference sequence). This CDR3 is built from 15 residues. Trimming at V came to 2 bases and at J to 2 bases, leaving 4 bases not matched to a gene. The CDR3 coding sequence is TGTGCCAGCAGTTTAGGGACAGAACCCACAGATACGCAGTATTTT. Its translation: CASSLGTEPTDTQYF.

V gene TRBV25-1 combines with J gene TRBJ2-1; D is uncertain. This CDR3 has 14 residues. CDR1 MGHDK and CDR2 SYGVNS come from the germline V gene. V lost 5 bases, J lost 6 bases, and 14 bases lay in between. CDR3 DNA sequence: TGTGCCAGCAGTCGCCACGAACTCCCCAATGAGCAGTTCTTC. Translated, it gives CASSRHELPNEQFF. The full variable domain, with the rest looked up from reference TRBV25-1 and TRBJ2-1, is EADIYQTPRYLVIGTGKKITLECSQTMGHDKMYWYQQDPGMELHLIHYSYGVNSTEKGDLSSESTVSRIRTEHFPLTLESARPSHTSQYLCASSRHELPNEQFFGPGTRLTVL.

This chain joins TRBV6-1 and TRBJ2-2; the match to TRBD1 covers 10 bases. Germline V gives CDR1 MNHNS, CDR2 SASEGT. The CDR3 is 15 amino acids. The V and J ends lost 6 bases and 5 bases, in that order; junction bases with no gene match: 6. CDR3 nucleotide sequence: TGTGCCAGCAGACCCGACAGGGGGCGAACCGGGGAGCTGTTTTTT. Amino acids: CASRPDRGRTGELFF.

The rearrangement links TRBV6-5 to TRBJ2-4; D gene unclear. Trimming stripped 6 bases from V and 0 bases from J, with 9 bases between. Germline CDR1 is MNHEY and CDR2 is SVGAGI. The CDR3 runs to 14 residues. The CDR3 loop reads CASSLTLAKNIQYF. CDR3 DNA: TGTGCCAGCAGCCTAACGCTAGCCAAAAACATTCAGTACTTC.

The V gene is TRBV4-3, the J gene TRBJ2-1; possible D gene TRBD2, 7 bases. This CDR3 has 17 residues. Germline V gene data show CDR1 as LGHNA and CDR2 as YSLEER. Trimming took off 3 bases at V and 2 bases at J, with 17 bases between the two ends. In DNA, the CDR3 is TGCGCCAGCAGCCAGGGGGCAGCGGGATTCGCCTACAATGAGCAGTTCTTC. Amino acids: CASSQGAAGFAYNEQFF.

Concerning this clone itself: Other nucleotide sequences in the sample specify the same CDR3. J is TRBJ1-3 and V is TRBV9; maybe TRBD1 (5 bases). The ends were cut back, 2 bases at V and 0 bases at J, with 9 bases in the middle. Germline CDR1 SGDLS, CDR2 YYNGEE. The CDR3 is made up of 15 amino acids. The DNA for the CDR3 is TGTGCCAGCAGCGTTGACAGCCTCTCTGGAAACACCATATATTTT. It is translated as CASSVDSLSGNTIYF.

The chain has TRBV11-2 and TRBJ2-7; D might be TRBD1 (5 bases). Germline values: CDR1 SGHAT, CDR2 FQNNGV. The CDR3 extends over 11 amino acids. Trimming left V 5 bases short and J 9 bases short, with 11 bases between. Here the CDR3 DNA reads TGTGCCAGCAGCCACGGACACTGGCAGTACTTC. Its translation: CASSHGHWQYF.

Details on this clone: Other DNA variants within this sample encode the same CDR3. The J gene is TRBJ2-5, the V gene TRBV18; 9 positions agree with TRBD2. This CDR3 has 14 amino acids. The germline V gene encodes CDR1 KGHSH and CDR2 LQKENI. J was trimmed by 2 bases and V by 2 bases; bases with no gene match: 0. This chain's CDR3 is CASSPTSGQETQYF. Here the CDR3 DNA reads TGTGCCAGCTCACCAACTAGCGGGCAAGAGACCCAGTACTTC.

This clone was recorded only once. This sequence joins TRBV6-6 and TRBJ2-5; no clear D. The CDR3 has 12 residues. V lost 8 bases and J 1 base, leaving 8 bases between the germline ends. Germline CDR1 is MNHNY and CDR2 is SVGAGI (reference sequence). The CDR3 DNA follows: TGTGCCAGCCAAAGGGCCCAAGAGACCCAGTACTTC. Translation: CASQRAQETQYF.

This chain links TRBV7-3 with TRBJ2-7, with D uncertain. This CDR3 is built from 11 residues. Trimming removed 5 bases at V and 2 bases at J, with 4 bases between. In germline, CDR1 is SGHTA, CDR2 FQGTGA. In DNA form, the CDR3 reads TGTGCCAGCAGCCCCGCCTACGAGCAGTACTTC. Its translation is CASSPAYEQYF.

The chain links TRBV28 to TRBJ1-5; D is unresolved. CDR3 size: 18 residues. The germline V and J ends were trimmed by 6 bases and 0 bases, with 21 bases remaining between them. CDR1 is MDHEN, CDR2 SYDVKM, per germline. CDR3 sequence reads: CASSHRRETLYSNQPQHF. The CDR3 DNA follows: TGTGCCAGCAGCCACAGACGGGAGACCCTATATAGCAATCAGCCCCAGCATTTT.

This clone has a handful of counts. This chain uses TRBV6-5 with TRBJ1-3; TRBD1 might be the D (6 bases). V shed 5 bases and J shed 3 bases, with 11 bases lying between them. Germline assignment: CDR1 MNHEY and CDR2 SVGAGI. This CDR3 has 14 amino acids. The CDR3 nucleotides read TGTGCCAGCAGTCAGGGGATCGGTGGAAACACCATATATTTT. The encoded protein is CASSQGIGGNTIYF.

V gene TRBV7-2 combines with J gene TRBJ2-7; 7 bases match TRBD1. CDR1 is SGHTA and CDR2 is FQGNSA in the germline V gene. This CDR3 region has 14 residues. Germline trimming cut 3 bases from V and 5 bases from J; bases unmatched to any gene: 7. Written as DNA, the CDR3 is TGTGCCAGCAGCTTCCGACAGGGCGAGCACGAGCAGTACTTC. This translates into CASSFRQGEHEQYF.

This chain joins TRBV28 and TRBJ1-3, with a tentative D call TRBD1 (6 bases). Trimming removed 5 bases from V and 1 base from J, with 15 bases in between. CDR3 length: 16 residues. CDR1 and CDR2 from the germline V gene are MDHEN and SYDVKM. The CDR3, as DNA: TGTGCCAGCAGTCTACTCGGACAGTCATCTGGAAACACCATATATTTT. Encoded protein: CASSLLGQSSGNTIYF. The full variable domain, its missing parts supplied by reference TRBV28 and TRBJ1-3, is DVKVTQSSRYLVKRTGEKVFLECVQDMDHENMFWYRQDPGLGLRLIYFSYDVKMKEKGDIPEGYSVSREKKERFSLILESASTNQTSMYLCASSLLGQSSGNTIYFGEGSWLTVV.

In DNA form, the CDR3 reads TGTGCCAGCAGTGACCCCAGGTTTTCCGGGGAGCTGTTTTTT. Encoded protein: CASSDPRFSGELFF. This sequence joins TRBV25-1 and TRBJ2-2; D remains unclear. Trimming stripped 3 bases from V and 6 bases from J, with 11 bases between. The CDR3 consists of 14 residues. Per germline, CDR1 MGHDK and CDR2 SYGVNS.

The V gene is TRBV5-8, the J gene TRBJ1-3, with D unclear. The ends were cut back, 0 bases at V and 0 bases at J, with 7 bases in the middle. The CDR3 is 15 residues long. Germline CDR1 and CDR2: SGHTS and YDEGEE. The CDR3 DNA reads as TGTGCCAGCAGCTTGGAACGGAGCTCTGGAAACACCATATATTTT. Residues: CASSLERSSGNTIYF.

The V and J genes are TRBV7-3 and TRBJ2-3, with TRBD2 identical over 7 bases. V lost 1 base and J lost 3; bases outside the gene matches: 13. The CDR3 runs 18 residues. From germline, CDR1 is SGHTA and CDR2 FQGTGA. CDR3 amino acids: CASSLIPAGVTKTDTQYF. CDR3 DNA: TGTGCCAGCAGCTTAATTCCCGCGGGGGTGACTAAGACAGATACGCAGTATTTT.

The V gene is TRBV14, the J gene TRBJ2-3; D gene unclear. This CDR3 region has 12 residues. V was shortened by 4 bases and J by 4 bases, with 6 bases between the two germline ends. Germline CDR1 and CDR2: SGHDN and FVKESK. CDR3 region: CASSLNADTQYF. CDR3 sequence (DNA): TGTGCCAGCAGCCTAAATGCAGATACGCAGTATTTT.